This T cell receptor (beta chain) was recorded in a study of post-analysis software for immune sequencing data. Germline values: CDR1 MNHEY, CDR2 SVGEGT. The CDR3 has 12 amino acids. Trimming removed 8 bases from V and 8 bases from J, with 15 bases in between. Findings of the study overall: Four or five TRBV segments were more frequent in patients than controls; TRBV5-6, TRBV5-1 and TRBV20-1 belonged to this group.

Unique-molecular-identifier-tagged TCR beta cDNA libraries were used. A single record per CDR3 protein comes from TCRdb applying MiXCR to the PCR reads. The table records some 800,000 distinct CDR3 sequences, just over 45% of them present only once. This clonotype has only a few counts. Its antigen remains unknown. This clonotype was obtained from a girl aged 5-17 years with multiple sclerosis. Sequenced material: blood. The J gene is TRBJ1-2, the V gene TRBV6-2 or TRBV6-3, with unresolved D. The CDR3, as DNA: TGTGCCAGCCAAGGAGGGCCCCACGGCTACACCTTC. Translation: CASQGGPHGYTF.